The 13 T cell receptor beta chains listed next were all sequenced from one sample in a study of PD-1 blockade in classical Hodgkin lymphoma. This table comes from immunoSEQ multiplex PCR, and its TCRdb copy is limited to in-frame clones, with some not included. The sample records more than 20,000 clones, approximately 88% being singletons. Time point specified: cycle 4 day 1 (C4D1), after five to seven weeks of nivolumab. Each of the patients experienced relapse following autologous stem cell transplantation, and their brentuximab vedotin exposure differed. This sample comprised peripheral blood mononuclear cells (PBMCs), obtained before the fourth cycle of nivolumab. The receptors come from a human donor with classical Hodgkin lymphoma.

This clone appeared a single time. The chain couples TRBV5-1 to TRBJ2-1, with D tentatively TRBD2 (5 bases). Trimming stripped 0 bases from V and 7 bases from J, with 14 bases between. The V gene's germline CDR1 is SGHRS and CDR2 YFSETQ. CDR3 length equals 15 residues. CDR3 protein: CASSLVGSTGNEQFF. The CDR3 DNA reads TGCGCCAGCAGCTTGGTGGGGTCCACGGGGAATGAGCAGTTCTTC.

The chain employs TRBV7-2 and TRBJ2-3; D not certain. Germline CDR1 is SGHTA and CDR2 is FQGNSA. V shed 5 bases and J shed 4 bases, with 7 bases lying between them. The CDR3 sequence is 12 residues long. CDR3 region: CASSPQADTQYF. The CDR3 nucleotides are TGTGCCAGCAGCCCCCAAGCAGATACGCAGTATTTT.

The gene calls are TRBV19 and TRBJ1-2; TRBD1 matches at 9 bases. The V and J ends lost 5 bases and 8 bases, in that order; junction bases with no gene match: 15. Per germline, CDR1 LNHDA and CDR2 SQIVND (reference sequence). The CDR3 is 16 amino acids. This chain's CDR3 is CASSPWTGVHLEGYTF. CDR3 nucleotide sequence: TGTGCCAGTAGTCCTTGGACAGGGGTCCATCTTGAGGGCTACACCTTC.

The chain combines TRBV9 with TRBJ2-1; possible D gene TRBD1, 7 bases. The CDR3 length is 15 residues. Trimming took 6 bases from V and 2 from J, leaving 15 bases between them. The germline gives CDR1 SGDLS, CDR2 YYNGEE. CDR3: CASTLGGGTYNEQFF. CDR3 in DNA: TGTGCCAGCACTCTAGGGGGCGGGACCTACAATGAGCAGTTCTTC.

CDR3 protein: CASIKITGGYTF. The CDR3 DNA reads TGTGCCAGCATAAAAATAACCGGGGGCTACACCTTC. The V call is TRBV6-1, the J call TRBJ1-2, with D unresolved. Trimming shortened V by 7 bases and J by 8 bases, and 14 bases separated the two germline ends. The CDR3 spans 12 residues. CDR1 MNHNS and CDR2 SASEGT come from the germline V gene.

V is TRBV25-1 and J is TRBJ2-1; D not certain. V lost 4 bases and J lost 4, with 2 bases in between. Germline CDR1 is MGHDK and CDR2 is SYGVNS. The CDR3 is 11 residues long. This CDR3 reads CASSGYNEQFF. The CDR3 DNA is TGTGCCAGCAGTGGATACAATGAGCAGTTCTTC.

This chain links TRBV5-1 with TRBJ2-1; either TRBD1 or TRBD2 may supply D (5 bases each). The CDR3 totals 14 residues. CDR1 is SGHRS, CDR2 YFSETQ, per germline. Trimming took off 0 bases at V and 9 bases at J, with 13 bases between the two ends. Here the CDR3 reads CASSLEGRKSEQFF. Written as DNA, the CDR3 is TGCGCCAGCAGCTTGGAGGGACGGAAAAGTGAGCAGTTCTTC.

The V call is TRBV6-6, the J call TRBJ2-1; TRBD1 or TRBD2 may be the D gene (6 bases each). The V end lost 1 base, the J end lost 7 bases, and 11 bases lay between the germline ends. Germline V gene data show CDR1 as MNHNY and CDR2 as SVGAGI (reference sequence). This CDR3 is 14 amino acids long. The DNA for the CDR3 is TGTGCCAGCAGTTACTGGGGGGCCCAAAATGAGCAGTTCTTC. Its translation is CASSYWGAQNEQFF.

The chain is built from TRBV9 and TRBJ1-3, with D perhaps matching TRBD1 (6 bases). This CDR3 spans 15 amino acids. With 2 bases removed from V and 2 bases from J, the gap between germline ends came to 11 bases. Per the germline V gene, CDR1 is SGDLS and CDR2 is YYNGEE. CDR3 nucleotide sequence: TGTGCCAGCAGCGTTCGGGGGGCAGCTGGAAACACCATATATTTT. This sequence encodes CASSVRGAAGNTIYF.

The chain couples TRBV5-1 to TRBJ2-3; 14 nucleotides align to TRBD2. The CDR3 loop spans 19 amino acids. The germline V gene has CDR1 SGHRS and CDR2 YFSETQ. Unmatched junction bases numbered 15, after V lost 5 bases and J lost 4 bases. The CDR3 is CASRHGLAGGPRGADTQYF. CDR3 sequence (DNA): TGCGCCAGCAGGCACGGACTAGCGGGAGGACCACGAGGGGCAGATACGCAGTATTTT.

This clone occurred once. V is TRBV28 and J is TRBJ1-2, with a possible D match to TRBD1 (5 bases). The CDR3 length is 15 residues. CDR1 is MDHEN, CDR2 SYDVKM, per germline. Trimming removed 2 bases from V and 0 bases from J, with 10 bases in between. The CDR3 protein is CASSLGDEANYGYTF. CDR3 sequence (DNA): TGTGCCAGCAGTTTAGGGGACGAAGCTAACTATGGCTACACCTTC.

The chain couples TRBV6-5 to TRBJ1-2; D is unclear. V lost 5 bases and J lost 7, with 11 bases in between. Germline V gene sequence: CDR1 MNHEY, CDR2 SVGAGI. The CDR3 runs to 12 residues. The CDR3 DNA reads TGTGCCAGCAGTCCTCAGTATGGTGGCTACACCTTC. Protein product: CASSPQYGGYTF.

CDR3 residues: CASSHPGGVTGELFF. DNA for the CDR3: TGTGCCAGCAGCCACCCTGGAGGGGTCACCGGGGAGCTGTTTTTT. The V and J genes are TRBV5-4 and TRBJ2-2; D may be TRBD2 (6 bases). V shed 4 bases and J shed 4 bases, with 14 bases lying between them. The germline CDR1 and CDR2 sequences are SGHNT and YYREEE (reference sequence). The CDR3 extends over 15 amino acids.